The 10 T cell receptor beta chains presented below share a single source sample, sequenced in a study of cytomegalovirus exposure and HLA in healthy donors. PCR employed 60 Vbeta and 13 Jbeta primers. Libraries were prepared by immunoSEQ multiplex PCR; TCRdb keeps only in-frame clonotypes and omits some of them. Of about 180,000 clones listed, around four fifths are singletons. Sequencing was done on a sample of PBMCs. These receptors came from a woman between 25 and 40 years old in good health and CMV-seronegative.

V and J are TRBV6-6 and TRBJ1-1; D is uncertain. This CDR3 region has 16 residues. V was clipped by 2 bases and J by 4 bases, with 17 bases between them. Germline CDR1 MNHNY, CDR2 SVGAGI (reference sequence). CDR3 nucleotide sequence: TGTGCCAGCAGTTACCCGATGGCAGTGGTAAGCACTGAAGCTTTCTTT. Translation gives CASSYPMAVVSTEAFF.

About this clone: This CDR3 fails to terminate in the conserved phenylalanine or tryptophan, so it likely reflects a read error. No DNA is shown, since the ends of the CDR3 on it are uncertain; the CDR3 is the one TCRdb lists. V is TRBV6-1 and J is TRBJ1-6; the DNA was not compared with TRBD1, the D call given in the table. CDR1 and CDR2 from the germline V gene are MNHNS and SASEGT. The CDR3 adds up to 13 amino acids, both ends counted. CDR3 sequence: CASSEASLRWAII.

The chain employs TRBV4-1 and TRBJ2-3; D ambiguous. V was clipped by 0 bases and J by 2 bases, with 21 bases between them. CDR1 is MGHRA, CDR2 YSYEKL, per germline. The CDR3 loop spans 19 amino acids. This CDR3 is CASSQDLRSAQSFTDTQYF. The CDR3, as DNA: TGCGCCAGCAGCCAAGATCTAAGGTCCGCACAGAGTTTCACAGATACGCAGTATTTT.

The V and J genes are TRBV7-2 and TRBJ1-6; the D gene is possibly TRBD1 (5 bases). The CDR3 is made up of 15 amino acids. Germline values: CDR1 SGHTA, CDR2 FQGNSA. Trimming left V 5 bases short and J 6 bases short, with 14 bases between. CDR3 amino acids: CASSPPWGVNSPLHF. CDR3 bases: TGTGCCAGCAGCCCACCCTGGGGGGTTAATTCACCCCTCCACTTT.

The CDR3 reads CASSKAGGESTDTQYF. The CDR3 bases are TGTGCCAGCAGCAAAGCGGGCGGGGAGAGCACAGATACGCAGTATTTT. The chain employs TRBV21-1 and TRBJ2-3; the D call in the table, TRBD2, was not verified against the DNA. TRBV21-1 is a recognized pseudogene. CDR3 length: 16 amino acids.

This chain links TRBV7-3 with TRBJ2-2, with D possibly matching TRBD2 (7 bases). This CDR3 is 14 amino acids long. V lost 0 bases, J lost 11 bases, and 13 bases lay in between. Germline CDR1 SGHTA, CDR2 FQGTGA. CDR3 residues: CASSLTGGGGELFF. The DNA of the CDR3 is TGTGCCAGCAGCTTAACGGGAGGGGGGGGAGAGCTGTTTTTT. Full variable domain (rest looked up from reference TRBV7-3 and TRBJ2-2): GAGVSQTPSNKVTEKGKYVELRCDPISGHTALYWYRQSLGQGPEFLIYFQGTGAADDSGLPNDRFFAVRPEGSVSTLKIQRTERGDSAVYLCASSLTGGGGELFFGEGSRLTVL.

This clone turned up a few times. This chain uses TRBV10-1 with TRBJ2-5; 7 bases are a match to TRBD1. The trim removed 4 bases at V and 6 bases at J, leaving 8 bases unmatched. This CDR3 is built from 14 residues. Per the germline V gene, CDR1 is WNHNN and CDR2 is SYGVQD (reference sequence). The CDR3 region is CASSAGSGGKTQYF. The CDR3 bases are TGCGCCAGCAGTGCAGGATCAGGGGGAAAGACCCAGTACTTC.

CDR3 protein: CASSLPRGLVETQYF. CDR3 coding DNA: TGCGCCAGCAGCCTACCCAGAGGACTGGTGGAGACCCAGTACTTC. The chain joins TRBV5-1 to TRBJ2-5, with a possible D match to TRBD2 (5 bases). The CDR3 is 15 residues long. Between the trimmed V and J ends, which lost 4 bases and 5 bases, there was a span of 18 bases. The germline V gene has CDR1 SGHRS and CDR2 YFSETQ.

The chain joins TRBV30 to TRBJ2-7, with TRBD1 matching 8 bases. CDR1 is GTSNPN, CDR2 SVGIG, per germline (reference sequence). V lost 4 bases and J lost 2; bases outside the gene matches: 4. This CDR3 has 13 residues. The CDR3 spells CAWTDRDAYEQYF. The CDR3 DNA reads TGTGCCTGGACGGACAGGGATGCCTACGAGCAGTACTTC.

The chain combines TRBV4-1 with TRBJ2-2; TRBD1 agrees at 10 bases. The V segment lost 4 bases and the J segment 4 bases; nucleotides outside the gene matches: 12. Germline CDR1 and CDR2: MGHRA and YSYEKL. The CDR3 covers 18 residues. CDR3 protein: CASSPTGGQGGFTGELFF. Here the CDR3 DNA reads TGCGCCAGCAGCCCGACAGGGGGCCAGGGGGGCTTCACCGGGGAGCTGTTTTTT.